Sequencing of this T cell receptor (beta chain) was carried out in a study of cytomegalovirus exposure and HLA in healthy donors. Overall study results and limits: Being productive about 87% or about 30% of the time was typical of most TCR beta V segments in an earlier analysis.

This CDR3 contains 15 residues. In regard to this clone: Its antigen is unknown.

A multiplex PCR was run with 60 Vbeta primers and 13 Jbeta primers. The table came from immunoSEQ multiplex PCR; TCRdb's copy has only in-frame clones and leaves some out. The table records 150,000 to 200,000 clones, approximately 76% of them present only once. The specimen sequenced was PBMCs. This sequence was found in a man in his 60s in good health and CMV-seronegative. The V and J genes are TRBV21-1 and TRBJ1-1; the table's D call, TRBD1, has no DNA check behind it. TRBV21-1 corresponds to a pseudogene. Here the CDR3 reads CASSKESEINTEAFF. DNA of the CDR3: TGTGCCAGCAGCAAAGAATCAGAAATAAACACTGAAGCTTTCTTT.